This entry is about one T cell receptor beta chain. As yet, its antigen is unknown. The data were taken from a study of shared clonotypes between healthy human individuals. Study context: The composition of the donors was a couple of women and a few men aged 18 to 49.

The method was immunoSEQ multiplex PCR; TCRdb's version includes in-frame clones alone and lacks a portion of them. There are some 550,000 clones in the sample; 97% occur only once, and less than 0.065% lies in the top ten. Healthy and HIV-negative, the adult donors had no recent acute infections or vaccinations. The donor cohort consisted entirely of Caucasian adults residing in Nashville, Tennessee. Findings and caveats of the study: Naive subsets typically showed greater estimated richness than memory subsets.

V shed 6 bases and J shed 8 bases, with 11 bases lying between them. This CDR3 has 11 amino acids. Germline lookup yields CDR1 DFQATT and CDR2 SNEGSKA (reference sequence). The clonotype originates from a woman between 25 and 40 years old in good health. V is TRBV20-1 and J is TRBJ2-1, with unresolved D. The sample was naive CD4+ T cells sorted from blood. Subset of the sample: CD45RA+ positively selected. CDR3 DNA sequence: TGCAGTGCCCAAAGTTTGGATGAGCAGTTCTTC. This encodes CSAQSLDEQFF.